This T cell receptor beta chain appears in the sequencing data of a study of blood T cell repertoires in COVID-19. With V trimmed by 3 bases and J by 5 bases, 6 bases remained unmatched. The germline V gene encodes CDR1 KGHSH and CDR2 LQKENI. The length of the CDR3 is 15 residues. Using immunoSEQ multiplex PCR, the repertoire was profiled, and TCRdb retains in-frame clones only, with some absent. Counted here are 200,000 to 300,000 clones, 70% to 90% occurring once; the ten biggest clones make up roughly 3.3%. As regards this clone: Additional DNA sequences in this sample encode the identical CDR3.

The source of this sequence is a woman in her 40s with acute or convalescent COVID-19. Sequenced sample: peripheral blood. V gene TRBV18 combines with J gene TRBJ1-2; TRBD1 agrees at 10 bases. The CDR3 reads CASSPPGQGLYGYTF. In nucleotides, the CDR3 is TGTGCCAGCTCACCCCCGGGACAGGGGCTTTATGGCTACACCTTC.